The next 31 T cell receptor beta chains were all read from a single sample in a study of blood T cells in healthy people across ages. Next came a second PCR, run for about 7 to 11 cycles, which used a sample-barcoded 5' primer along with a J-beta primer mix. TCRdb re-analysed the 5' RACE reads in MiXCR, keeping a single row per CDR3 protein. The sample has approximately 600,000 distinct CDR3 sequences; roughly 50% are singletons. The sample was blood. These receptors were collected from a man in his fifties or sixties in good health.

The V and J genes are TRBV10-3 and TRBJ1-3; 9 bases map to TRBD1. Trimming cost V 5 bases and J 8 bases; bases outside gene matches: 10. The CDR3 has 15 residues. Looked up from germline, CDR1 is ENHRY and CDR2 is SYGVKD. The CDR3 DNA follows: TGTGCCATCAGTCCCGGGACAGGGTGGAGTTACACCATATATTTT. The encoded protein is CAISPGTGWSYTIYF.

This clonotype was picked up a small number of times. The J gene is TRBJ2-5, the V gene TRBV20-1; tentatively, D is TRBD2 (5 bases). The end of the DNA aligns better with TRBJ2-7, so the J call may be wrong. CDR1 DFQATT and CDR2 SNEGSKA come from the germline V gene (reference sequence). This CDR3 comprises 15 residues. CDR3 in DNA: TGCAGTGCTAGTGGAGGTCAGGCCTCCGGAGCCGAGCAGTACTTC. Residues: CSASGGQASGAEQYF.

CDR3 sequence reads: CASSLAGYLSSYNEQYF. CDR3 nucleotide sequence: TGTGCCAGCAGCTTAGCGGGGTACCTGAGCTCCTACAATGAGCAGTACTTC. The rearrangement uses TRBV7-9 and TRBJ2-1; D call uncertain. The DNA matches TRBJ2-7 better at its end, which makes the J call doubtful. The CDR3 sequence is 17 residues long. From germline, CDR1 is SEHNR and CDR2 FQNEAQ (reference sequence).

This clonotype has just a few counts. V gene TRBV4-2 combines with J gene TRBJ1-4; 10 nucleotides match TRBD1. V gave up 0 bases and J gave up 11 bases; unmatched junction bases: 9. The germline V gene has CDR1 LGHNA and CDR2 YNFKEQ. The CDR3 sequence is 16 residues long. CDR3 DNA sequence: TGTGCCAGCAGCCAAGAATATGGGACAGGGGCTAGGAAACTGTTTTTT. As protein: CASSQEYGTGARKLFF.

The count of this clonotype is one. V usage is TRBV12-3 or TRBV12-4 and J usage is TRBJ2-1; D gene unclear. The CDR3 totals 12 residues. V was pared by 2 bases and J by 5 bases, with 4 bases between. CDR3 sequence: CASSLQHNEQFF. For the CDR3, the DNA is TGTGCCAGCAGTTTACAGCACAATGAGCAGTTCTTC.

This clonotype was counted a few times. V is TRBV10-3 and J is TRBJ2-4; 7 positions match TRBD1. Losses at the gene ends were 4 bases for V and 3 bases for J; bases not matched to a gene: 6. Looked up from germline, CDR1 is ENHRY and CDR2 is SYGVKD. The length of the CDR3 is 15 residues. The CDR3 DNA sequence: TGTGCCATCAGTGCACAGGGGAAGGACAAAAACATTCAGTACTTC. It specifies CAISAQGKDKNIQYF.

This clonotype was found a few times. This chain joins TRBV12-3 or TRBV12-4 and TRBJ2-5; 7 nucleotides align to TRBD1. The CDR3 loop spans 14 amino acids. Trimming at V came to 5 bases and at J to 2 bases, leaving 5 bases not matched to a gene. CDR3 sequence: CASSIGTAQETQYF. The CDR3 coding sequence is TGTGCCAGCAGTATCGGGACAGCTCAAGAGACCCAGTACTTC.

The chain carries TRBV27 and TRBJ2-2; 7 nucleotides align to TRBD2. Germline CDR1 MNHEY, CDR2 SMNVEV (reference sequence). V shed 7 bases and J 1 base; nucleotides not matched to a gene: 6. The CDR3 covers 15 residues. The DNA for the CDR3 is TGTGCCAGCATAGGCGGGGGTCTGAACACCGGGGAGCTGTTTTTT. This sequence encodes CASIGGGLNTGELFF.

The chain employs TRBV6-5 and TRBJ1-1; D is perhaps TRBD1 (6 bases). CDR1 is MNHEY, CDR2 SVGAGI, per germline. This CDR3 has 17 residues. Trimming took 2 bases from V and 1 from J, leaving 17 bases between them. CDR3 sequence (DNA): TGTGCCAGCAGTTACGGTCCCCCCGGGACATGGAACACTGAAGCTTTCTTT. This translates into CASSYGPPGTWNTEAFF.

The chain links TRBV28 to TRBJ1-1; the D gene is possibly TRBD1 (5 bases). Trimming took 11 bases from V and 7 from J, leaving 14 bases between them. This CDR3 spans 11 amino acids. The germline CDR1 and CDR2 sequences are MDHEN and SYDVKM. CDR3 sequence: CASGRSGEAFF. The CDR3, as DNA: TGTGCCTCAGGGAGAAGCGGTGAAGCTTTCTTT.

The genes are TRBV25-1 and TRBJ2-1, with 8 bases lining up with TRBD1. CDR3 length: 22 amino acids. Germline V lookup: CDR1 MGHDK, CDR2 SYGVNS. Trimming cost V 10 bases and J 8 bases; bases outside gene matches: 37. The CDR3 region is CATTHAGGPSPTTHHLPHEQFF. DNA of the CDR3: TGTGCCACCACCCACGCAGGGGGCCCCTCACCTACCACCCATCACCTACCACATGAGCAGTTCTTC.

V usage is TRBV2 and J usage is TRBJ2-4; weak D call: TRBD2 (5 bases). This CDR3 has 14 residues. V gave up 4 bases and J gave up 0 bases, with 7 bases separating them. The germline V gene has CDR1 SNHLY and CDR2 FYNNEI. This chain's CDR3 is CASSARGAKNIQYF. The CDR3 nucleotides read TGTGCCAGCAGTGCTCGGGGAGCCAAAAACATTCAGTACTTC. The entire variable domain, with the rest obtained from reference TRBV2 and TRBJ2-4, is as follows: EPEVTQTPSHQVTQMGQEVILRCVPISNHLYFYWYRQILGQKVEFLVSFYNNEISEKSEIFDDQFSVERPDGSNFTLKIRSTKLEDSAMYFCASSARGAKNIQYFGAGTRLSVL.

V usage is TRBV4-2 and J usage is TRBJ2-7; perhaps TRBD2 as D (6 bases). V was clipped by 4 bases and J by 0 bases, with 25 bases between them. The V gene's germline CDR1 is LGHNA and CDR2 YNFKEQ. The CDR3 extends over 19 amino acids. CDR3 sequence (DNA): TGTGCCAGCAGCCCAATTTCGAAGGCCGGGACTTCGAGCTCCTACGAGCAGTACTTC. Its translation: CASSPISKAGTSSSYEQYF.

This clonotype was seen a few times. The V gene is TRBV28, the J gene TRBJ2-6; D possibly corresponds to TRBD2 (6 bases). The CDR3 totals 16 residues. Germline CDR1 and CDR2: MDHEN and SYDVKM. V was pared by 6 bases and J by 0 bases, with 12 bases between. CDR3 sequence (DNA): TGTGCCAGCAGCCAGATCGGGGGCTCTGGGGCCAACGTCCTGACTTTC. It codes for CASSQIGGSGANVLTF.

This clonotype was seen a few times. The chain recombines TRBV29-1 with TRBJ2-3; D is uncertain. The V end was cut by 1 base, the J end by 2 bases, with 4 bases between. CDR3 length equals 12 residues. Germline-derived CDR1 and CDR2 are SQVTM and ANQGSEA. The CDR3 loop reads CSVEAATDTQYF. For the CDR3, the DNA is TGCAGCGTTGAAGCGGCCACAGATACGCAGTATTTT.

This clonotype was detected once. The chain couples TRBV25-1 to TRBJ2-2; 9 nucleotides agree with TRBD1. V shed 4 bases, J shed 6 bases, and the junction held 9 bases outside the gene matches. CDR3 length equals 16 residues. Germline V gene lookup returns CDR1 MGHDK and CDR2 SYGVNS. The chain's CDR3 is CASSVPGTGFSGELFF. CDR3 bases: TGTGCCAGCAGTGTACCCGGGACAGGGTTCTCCGGGGAGCTGTTTTTT.

The V gene is TRBV4-1, the J gene TRBJ2-5; D gene unclear. The CDR3 contains 16 residues. V was cut by 2 bases and J by 4 bases, with 17 bases left in between. Germline CDR1 MGHRA, CDR2 YSYEKL. The DNA of the CDR3 is TGCGCCAGCAGCCAACCCCGGGCCACGGAACGAGAGACCCAGTACTTC. This sequence encodes CASSQPRATERETQYF.

This chain joins TRBV5-1 and TRBJ2-1; 12 positions agree with TRBD2. Germline CDR1 reads SGHRS; CDR2 reads YFSETQ. V lost 1 base and J lost 8; bases outside the gene matches: 7. The CDR3 has 16 amino acids. CDR3 in amino acids: CASSLTLAGGADEQFF. In nucleotides, the CDR3 is TGCGCCAGCAGCTTGACCCTAGCGGGGGGGGCCGATGAGCAGTTCTTC.

In its sample, this clonotype was seen a few times. V gene TRBV2 combines with J gene TRBJ2-7; D remains unclear. Germline CDR1 and CDR2: SNHLY and FYNNEI. This CDR3 has 12 residues. V was clipped by 6 bases and J by 3 bases, with 9 bases between them. CDR3 loop: CASRRDIYEQYF. The CDR3 nucleotides are TGTGCCAGCAGGCGAGATATCTACGAGCAGTACTTC.

CDR3 sequence: CASSERFGDSPPDTQYF. CDR3 DNA: TGTGCCAGCAGTGAGAGATTCGGGGACAGCCCCCCAGATACGCAGTATTTT. The chain uses TRBV6-1 and TRBJ2-3; 7 bases fit TRBD1. J was trimmed by 4 bases and V by 3 bases; bases with no gene match: 13. Germline CDR1 reads MNHNS; CDR2 reads SASEGT. This CDR3 is built from 17 residues.

This clonotype was counted at least ten times. This chain joins TRBV20-1 and TRBJ2-7; 7 positions match TRBD2. The trim removed 4 bases at V and 4 bases at J, leaving 7 bases unmatched. The germline CDR1 and CDR2 sequences are DFQATT and SNEGSKA (reference sequence). This CDR3 contains 13 residues. CDR3 loop: CSATSGGLYEQYF. For the CDR3, the DNA is TGCAGTGCTACTAGCGGAGGATTATACGAGCAGTACTTC.

Ten or more counts support this clonotype. The chain employs TRBV7-2 and TRBJ1-2; D may be TRBD1 (6 bases). This CDR3 has 13 amino acids. V lost 5 bases, J lost 2 bases, and 9 bases lay in between. Germline-derived CDR1 and CDR2 are SGHTA and FQGNSA. The CDR3 reads CASSPDRNYGYTF. For the CDR3, the DNA is TGTGCCAGCAGCCCGGACAGAAACTATGGCTACACCTTC. Based on the CDR3 plus reference TRBV7-2 and TRBJ1-2, the full variable domain is GAGVSQSPSNKVTEKGKDVELRCDPISGHTALYWYRQSLGQGLEFLIYFQGNSAPDKSGLPSDRFSAERTGGSVSTLTIQRTQQEDSAVYLCASSPDRNYGYTFGSGTRLTVV.

This clonotype showed up just a few times. This chain connects TRBV15 to TRBJ1-6, with D unresolved. Trimming left V 4 bases short and J 4 bases short, with 11 bases between. The CDR3 is 15 residues long. The germline gives CDR1 LNHNV, CDR2 YYDKDF (reference sequence). The DNA for the CDR3 is TGTGCCACCAGCACAGACACCGCTTATAATTCACCCCTCCACTTT. Its translation is CATSTDTAYNSPLHF.

This chain connects TRBV18 to TRBJ1-2; no clear D. V lost 6 bases and J 4 bases, leaving 12 bases between the germline ends. The length of the CDR3 is 13 residues. In germline, CDR1 is KGHSH, CDR2 LQKENI. The CDR3 sequence: CASSTDRIYGYTF. The CDR3 DNA reads TGTGCCAGCTCCACGGACCGAATCTATGGCTACACCTTC.

This chain uses TRBV5-4 with TRBJ2-7, with 9 bases matching TRBD2. This CDR3 has 16 residues. Germline V gene sequence: CDR1 SGHNT, CDR2 YYREEE (reference sequence). The ends lost 4 bases at V and 4 bases at J; junction bases unmatched: 12. Here the CDR3 DNA reads TGTGCCAGCAGCGAGGGACTAGCAAAAGGCAAATACGAGCAGTACTTC. Its translation is CASSEGLAKGKYEQYF.

Note on this clonotype: A much larger clone differs from this one at a single base, so this may be a read error. This sequence joins TRBV4-2 and TRBJ2-1, with D hard to call. CDR3 length equals 13 residues. In germline, CDR1 is LGHNA, CDR2 YNFKEQ. The CDR3 loop is CASTSGAFNEQLF. CDR3 bases: TGTGCCAGCACTTCGGGCGCCTTCAATGAGCAGTTATTC.

Details on this clonotype: The junction differs from germline at one of its ends, possibly a read error. The chain couples TRBV15 to TRBJ2-3; 9 bases map to TRBD1. The germline CDR1 and CDR2 sequences are LNHNV and YYDKDF (reference sequence). This CDR3 has 14 amino acids. The CDR3 region is CATSRDRQGDTRYF. The CDR3 DNA is TGTGCCACCAGCAGAGATCGACAGGGGGATACGCGGTATTTT. Looking up the rest from reference TRBV15 and TRBJ2-3 gives the full variable domain: DAMVIQNPRYQVTQFGKPVTLSCSQTLNHNVMYWYQQKSSQAPKLLFHYYDKDFNNEADTPDNFQSRRPNTSFCFLDIRSPGLGDTAMYLCATSRDRQGDTRYFGPGTRLTVL.

V gene TRBV3-1 combines with J gene TRBJ2-3; a possible D gene is TRBD2 (6 bases). CDR3 length: 14 amino acids. The V and J ends lost 0 bases and 8 bases respectively, with 12 bases between them. Germline V gene lookup returns CDR1 LGHDT and CDR2 YNNKEL (reference sequence). The CDR3 DNA reads TGTGCCAGCAGCCAAGAACCAGGAGCGGGTACGCAGTATTTT. Its translation is CASSQEPGAGTQYF.

This chain links TRBV20-1 with TRBJ2-1; unclear D gene. The CDR3 extends over 16 amino acids. Germline CDR1 is DFQATT and CDR2 is SNEGSKA (reference sequence). Deletions cut 0 bases from V and 3 bases from J, with 15 bases between. CDR3 DNA: TGCAGTGCTAGAGATGAGAATAGGAACTACTACAATGAGCAGTTCTTC. Translating gives CSARDENRNYYNEQFF.

The chain joins TRBV12-3 or TRBV12-4 to TRBJ2-3; no clear D. The CDR3 loop spans 12 amino acids. V lost 7 bases and J 0 bases, leaving 5 bases between the germline ends. This CDR3 is CASKWSTDTQYF. The CDR3 DNA reads TGTGCCAGCAAATGGAGCACAGATACGCAGTATTTT.

The chain links TRBV20-1 to TRBJ2-3, with TRBD2 matching 13 bases. The CDR3 length is 15 residues. Germline CDR1 DFQATT, CDR2 SNEGSKA (reference sequence). The junction had 2 bases not matched to a gene; V was cut back by 3 bases and J by 2 bases. The CDR3 loop reads CSARGLAGHTDTQYF. DNA of the CDR3: TGCAGTGCTAGGGGACTAGCGGGGCACACAGATACGCAGTATTTT.